This is a list of T cell receptor beta chains from one sample in a study of response to subunit inactivated influenza vaccine. TCRdb itself ran the RT-PCR reads through MiXCR, one entry per CDR3 protein. The table records 450,000 to 550,000 distinct CDR3 sequences, around 25% of them present only once. The sequenced sample was CD4+ T cells sorted from PBMCs, obtained about 5 days after vaccination. The receptors were sampled from a man between 45 and 60 years old who received an inactivated influenza vaccine. The CDR3 runs from the conserved cysteine through the conserved F or W. The order of the fields is V gene, D gene, clone size, J gene, CDR3 DNA, CDR3 protein. D genes are given only for firm matches. Clone size is shown for a subset of rows, as once, few, many or a class of expanded clone.

v_gene: TRBV19; d_gene: .; abundance: .; j_gene: TRBJ1-5; CDR3nt: TGTGCCAGTAGTATTCAGGGCTTCAGCAATCAGCCCCAGCATTTT; CDR3aa: CASSIQGFSNQPQHF
v_gene: TRBV7-9; d_gene: TRBD1; abundance: .; j_gene: TRBJ1-1; CDR3nt: TGTGCCAGCAGCGCGACAGGGGGTATCGCTTTCTTT; CDR3aa: CASSATGGIAFF
v_gene: TRBV2; d_gene: .; abundance: .; j_gene: TRBJ1-4; CDR3nt: TGTGCCAGCAGTGAAATTGAAAAACTGTTTTTT; CDR3aa: CASSEIEKLFF
v_gene: TRBV14; d_gene: .; abundance: .; j_gene: TRBJ2-5; CDR3nt: TGTGCCAGCAGCCAAGTTTTAGGTCGACAGGAGACCCAGTACTTC; CDR3aa: CASSQVLGRQETQYF
v_gene: TRBV5-1; d_gene: .; abundance: few; j_gene: TRBJ1-6; CDR3nt: TGCGCCAGCAGCCTCGGAGTGGCGGTCGGGTCACCCCTCCACTTT; CDR3aa: CASSLGVAVGSPLHF
v_gene: TRBV7-2; d_gene: .; abundance: few; j_gene: TRBJ2-7; CDR3nt: TGTGCCAGCGGGGTTTACGAGCAGTACTTC; CDR3aa: CASGVYEQYF
v_gene: TRBV6-1; d_gene: .; abundance: .; j_gene: TRBJ2-4; CDR3nt: TGTGCCAGCAGCCCTACTAGTGGCAAAAACATTCAGTACTTC; CDR3aa: CASSPTSGKNIQYF
v_gene: TRBV15; d_gene: TRBD1; abundance: .; j_gene: TRBJ1-6; CDR3nt: TGTGCCACCAGCAAAAGACAGGGGAACAATTCACCCCTCCACTTT; CDR3aa: CATSKRQGNNSPLHF
v_gene: TRBV28; d_gene: .; abundance: .; j_gene: TRBJ1-2; CDR3nt: TGTGCCAGCAGTTTAGGCCCTGCGGGCTACACCTTC; CDR3aa: CASSLGPAGYTF
v_gene: TRBV6-5; d_gene: TRBD2; abundance: .; j_gene: TRBJ2-3; CDR3nt: TGTGCCAGCAGTTCCGTCGGTACGGGGGGGAGCACAGATACGCAGTATTTT; CDR3aa: CASSSVGTGGSTDTQYF
v_gene: TRBV20-1; d_gene: TRBD1; abundance: few; j_gene: TRBJ2-7; CDR3nt: TGCAGTGCTTCCGGGACAGGGGACGAGCAGTACTTC; CDR3aa: CSASGTGDEQYF
v_gene: TRBV10-3; d_gene: .; abundance: .; j_gene: TRBJ1-5; CDR3nt: TGTGCCATCAAAGACAGTAATCAGCCCCAGCATTTT; CDR3aa: CAIKDSNQPQHF
v_gene: TRBV12-3/TRBV12-4; d_gene: .; abundance: few; j_gene: TRBJ1-1; CDR3nt: TGTGCCAGCAGTCGGTACCCGAACACTGAAGCTTTCTTT; CDR3aa: CASSRYPNTEAFF
v_gene: TRBV5-1; d_gene: .; abundance: .; j_gene: TRBJ2-2; CDR3nt: TGCGCCAGCAGCTTGGGGACAGCTACGAACACCGGGGAGCTGTTTTTT; CDR3aa: CASSLGTATNTGELFF
v_gene: TRBV18; d_gene: .; abundance: .; j_gene: TRBJ1-1; CDR3nt: TGTGCCAGCTCAGTGGATTTGAACACTGAAGCTTTCTTT; CDR3aa: CASSVDLNTEAFF
v_gene: TRBV28; d_gene: TRBD1; abundance: .; j_gene: TRBJ1-2; CDR3nt: TGTGCCAGCATCGGGACAGCGTATGGCTACACCTTC; CDR3aa: CASIGTAYGYTF
v_gene: TRBV5-6; d_gene: TRBD2; abundance: .; j_gene: TRBJ2-1; CDR3nt: TGTGCCAGCAGCTTGGTTACTAGCGGGACGTCTTATGAGCAGTTCTTC; CDR3aa: CASSLVTSGTSYEQFF
v_gene: TRBV4-2; d_gene: .; abundance: .; j_gene: TRBJ2-7; CDR3nt: TGTGCCAGCAGCCAAGAGCGTACCGGGGTGCGGGCCTACGAGCAGTACTTC; CDR3aa: CASSQERTGVRAYEQYF
v_gene: TRBV7-8; d_gene: .; abundance: .; j_gene: TRBJ2-3; CDR3nt: TGTGCCAGCAGGCTACGGGGTAGGACAGATACGCAGTATTTT; CDR3aa: CASRLRGRTDTQYF
v_gene: TRBV10-3; d_gene: TRBD1; abundance: .; j_gene: TRBJ1-1; CDR3nt: TGTGCCATCAGTGCCTCAACAGGACAGGGGCGGACTGAAGCTTTCTTT; CDR3aa: CAISASTGQGRTEAFF
v_gene: TRBV5-1; d_gene: .; abundance: few; j_gene: TRBJ2-1; CDR3nt: TGCGCCAGCAGCTTGGATGCTAGAGGAGGCGAGCAGTTCTTC; CDR3aa: CASSLDARGGEQFF
v_gene: TRBV29-1; d_gene: .; abundance: few; j_gene: TRBJ1-5; CDR3nt: TGCAGCGTTGAACCCCACGGGCAGCCCATGGCTCAGCCCCAGCATTTT; CDR3aa: CSVEPHGQPMAQPQHF
v_gene: TRBV6-5; d_gene: .; abundance: few; j_gene: TRBJ2-2; CDR3nt: TGTGCCAGCAGATACGACGGACTGAACACCGGGGAGCTGTTTTTT; CDR3aa: CASRYDGLNTGELFF
v_gene: TRBV12-3/TRBV12-4; d_gene: .; abundance: few; j_gene: TRBJ2-7; CDR3nt: TGTGCCAGCAGTTTAACGGCAGCAAACTACGAGCAGTACTTC; CDR3aa: CASSLTAANYEQYF
v_gene: TRBV6-4; d_gene: TRBD1; abundance: few; j_gene: TRBJ2-5; CDR3nt: TGTGCCAGCGGAGGACAGGGGGAACGGACCCAGTACTTC; CDR3aa: CASGGQGERTQYF
v_gene: TRBV12-3/TRBV12-4; d_gene: TRBD1; abundance: many; j_gene: TRBJ1-3; CDR3nt: TGTGCCAGCAGTTCCACAGGGGCTGGAAACACCATATATTTT; CDR3aa: CASSSTGAGNTIYF
v_gene: TRBV12-3/TRBV12-4; d_gene: .; abundance: .; j_gene: TRBJ2-3; CDR3nt: TGTGCCAGCAGTCCCGAGGGCCGGGGCACAGATACGCAGTATTTT; CDR3aa: CASSPEGRGTDTQYF
v_gene: TRBV4-3; d_gene: .; abundance: few; j_gene: TRBJ2-4; CDR3nt: TGCGCCAGCAGCCAAGATTGGCTAGCCAAAAACATTCAGTACTTC; CDR3aa: CASSQDWLAKNIQYF
v_gene: TRBV6-2/TRBV6-3; d_gene: .; abundance: .; j_gene: TRBJ2-3; CDR3nt: TGTGCCACCCGGGGACCCGCAAATACGCAGTATTTT; CDR3aa: CATRGPANTQYF
v_gene: TRBV5-1; d_gene: TRBD2; abundance: few; j_gene: TRBJ2-2; CDR3nt: TGCGCCAGCAGCGCGGGGGAGACCACCGGGGAGCTGTTTTTT; CDR3aa: CASSAGETTGELFF
v_gene: TRBV4-2; d_gene: .; abundance: .; j_gene: TRBJ2-3; CDR3nt: TGTGCCAGCAGCCAAGCAAGGACCCCAGATACGCAGTATTTT; CDR3aa: CASSQARTPDTQYF
v_gene: TRBV5-5; d_gene: TRBD2; abundance: .; j_gene: TRBJ2-3; CDR3nt: TGTGCCAGCAGAGAGACTAGCGGGGGGGCCCCAGATACGCAGTATTTT; CDR3aa: CASRETSGGAPDTQYF
v_gene: TRBV5-1; d_gene: TRBD2; abundance: few; j_gene: TRBJ2-5; CDR3nt: TGCGCCAGCAGCTTTGATGGACTAGCATCAGAGACCCAGTACTTC; CDR3aa: CASSFDGLASETQYF
v_gene: TRBV20-1; d_gene: .; abundance: .; j_gene: TRBJ1-1; CDR3nt: TGCAGTGCTAGAGCGTTGAGGGATTACACTGAAGCTTTCTTT; CDR3aa: CSARALRDYTEAFF
v_gene: TRBV28; d_gene: .; abundance: few; j_gene: TRBJ2-5; CDR3nt: TGTGCCAGCGGCCGGGGGTTTCGGCTAGGTCAAGAGACCCAGTACTTC; CDR3aa: CASGRGFRLGQETQYF
v_gene: TRBV21-1; d_gene: .; abundance: many; j_gene: TRBJ2-5; CDR3nt: TGTGCCAGCAGCAAGCTTAACCAAGAGACCCAGTACTTC; CDR3aa: CASSKLNQETQYF
v_gene: TRBV5-1; d_gene: TRBD1; abundance: .; j_gene: TRBJ2-7; CDR3nt: TGCGCCAGCAGCTTGGGACAGGGGAATATGTACGAGCAGTACTTC; CDR3aa: CASSLGQGNMYEQYF
v_gene: TRBV28; d_gene: .; abundance: many; j_gene: TRBJ1-3; CDR3nt: TGTGCCAGCAGTTTAGGGGGAGGTGGAAACACCATATATTTT; CDR3aa: CASSLGGGGNTIYF
v_gene: TRBV3-1; d_gene: .; abundance: .; j_gene: TRBJ2-3; CDR3nt: TGTGCCAGCAGCCAAGTTTTGGCTTCAGCAGATACGCAGTATTTT; CDR3aa: CASSQVLASADTQYF
v_gene: TRBV20-1; d_gene: .; abundance: .; j_gene: TRBJ2-5; CDR3nt: TGCAGTGCTAGGCAGGGGACGCAGACCCAGTACTTC; CDR3aa: CSARQGTQTQYF